This TCR beta chain derives from a study of metastatic and nonmetastatic thyroid tumors. Study-wide background: Repertoires of blood and of tissue (tumor or nodule) from malignant and benign thyroid patients were compared.

This CDR3 comprises 10 residues. V lost 6 bases and J 5 bases, leaving 7 bases between the germline ends. Germline V gene lookup returns CDR1 DFQATT and CDR2 SNEGSKA (reference sequence). Concerning this clone itself: A much larger clone lies one base from this, so it may be a read error. Other nucleotide sequences in the sample specify the same CDR3.

Thyroid surgery was performed in patients who had received no treatment beforehand. Authors' analysis steps: The distant-metastasis classifier for papillary thyroid cancer was built from CDR3 differences across clinicopathological groups. From the PCR reads, TCRdb re-called clones with MiXCR. The V and J calls here are based on TCRdb, not the publication. The sample has 21,000 or so clones; around 18% are singletons. The source is a male donor with papillary thyroid cancer or a benign thyroid nodule (not recorded which). Some clones in this sample may be carry-over from other donors' samples. This sequence joins TRBV20-1 and TRBJ2-5; D call uncertain. Sequencing was performed on blood. Here the CDR3 DNA reads TGCAGTGCAGGTGTTGAGACCCAGTACTTC. Residues: CSAGVETQYF.